The entry that follows covers one T cell receptor (beta chain) sequence. Its antigen is still unknown. This sample was included in a study of shared clonotypes between healthy human individuals. General study results and limits: Naive subsets, compared against memory subsets, generally had larger estimated richness values. Clonotype sharing among donors was expected to depend on sequencing depth.

Each sorted subset replicate got 200 ng genomic DNA, tens of thousands of genomes. As originally analysed: Quality scores were absent from the junction-only immunoSEQ sequences, so filtering differed. The method was immunoSEQ multiplex PCR; TCRdb's version includes in-frame clones alone and lacks a portion of them. D and trimming come from the DNA, and the V and J calls and clone size come from that table. The table records about 1.9 million clones, roughly 95% of them present only once. Germline-derived CDR1 and CDR2 are MNHNS and SASEGT. The CDR3 has 13 residues. V lost 8 bases and J 4 bases, leaving 9 bases between the germline ends. Terminally differentiated effector memory CD45RA+ cells were excluded from the naive CD8 cells, which were CD45RO-negative and positively selected for CCR7.

The chain recombines TRBV6-1 with TRBJ2-6; D perhaps matches TRBD2 (5 bases). The source material was naive CD8+ T cells from PBMCs. This TCR came from a man aged 18-30 years in good health. Some clones in this sample may be carry-over from other donors' samples. Written as DNA, the CDR3 is TGTGCCAGCCCGGGATGGGGGGCCAACGTCCTGACTTTC. Translated: CASPGWGANVLTF.